This TCR beta chain is from a study of regulatory T cells in long-lasting Graves disease. The germline V gene has CDR1 LNHDA and CDR2 SQIVND (reference sequence). The CDR3 covers 12 residues. J gave up 6 bases and V 8 bases, and 6 bases lay outside the gene matches. Arm-PCR with iRepertoire HTBI primers amplified the CDR3 regions for these TCR beta libraries. TCRdb used MiXCR to reprocess the multiplex PCR reads, holding one entry per CDR3 protein. The sample yields roughly 420,000 distinct CDR3 sequences, about 16% seen once. Time point noted: newly diagnosed GD, antithyroid drugs for less than 3 months. Scientists built the TCR library using RNA that was extracted from PBMCs. This clonotype came up a few times. The data were also submitted as part of a second study, on T cells in Graves' hyperthyroidism and ophthalmopathy.

Sequencing used peripheral blood mononuclear cells (PBMCs), obtained at new diagnosis, from a patient treated with antithyroid drugs. The clonotype was recovered from a woman younger than 45 with Graves disease. The chain is built from TRBV19 and TRBJ1-1; 7 bases line up with TRBD1. Here the CDR3 DNA reads TGTGCCAGTCACAGGGGATGGTCTGAAGCTTTCTTT. This sequence encodes CASHRGWSEAFF.